Below are 6 T cell receptor beta chains sequenced from a single sample in a study of T cells in Graves' hyperthyroidism and ophthalmopathy. Authors of the study amplified TCR beta CDR3 regions from RNA transcripts. The study used the HTBI primer set for a first-round RT-PCR of the TCR CDR3. MiXCR was run by TCRdb on the multiplex PCR reads, yielding one entry per CDR3 protein. The table has roughly 700,000 distinct CDR3 sequences, roughly a third seen once. The specimen sequenced was blood. These receptors were collected from a woman aged 40 to 50 with Graves' hyperthyroidism.

This clonotype was seen a few times. The V and J genes are TRBV7-9 and TRBJ1-4; D unclear. V was cut by 4 bases and J by 8 bases, with 20 bases left in between. CDR1 SEHNR and CDR2 FQNEAQ come from the germline V gene (reference sequence). The CDR3 contains 16 residues. The CDR3 protein is CASSSRIDGSWEKLFF. The CDR3 DNA reads TGTGCCAGCAGCTCGAGAATTGACGGTTCATGGGAAAAACTGTTTTTT.

In its sample, this clonotype was seen many times. The chain joins TRBV7-2 to TRBJ1-2, with D possibly matching TRBD1 (6 bases). Germline V CDR1 and CDR2: SGHTA, FQGNSA. The V end lost 4 bases, the J end lost 8 bases, and 20 bases lay between the germline ends. This CDR3 has 15 residues. DNA of the CDR3: TGTGCCAGCAGCTCTTCCTGGGGGGCGCGAGAAGGCTACACCTTC. Translated, it gives CASSSSWGAREGYTF. The full variable domain, its missing parts supplied by reference TRBV7-2 and TRBJ1-2, is GAGVSQSPSNKVTEKGKDVELRCDPISGHTALYWYRQSLGQGLEFLIYFQGNSAPDKSGLPSDRFSAERTGGSVSTLTIQRTQQEDSAVYLCASSSSWGAREGYTFGSGTRLTVV.

The chain carries TRBV7-1 and TRBJ1-3, with D perhaps TRBD1 (6 bases). TRBV7-1 is an ORF, and what it does is uncertain. V was shortened by 6 bases and J by 3 bases, with 12 bases between the two germline ends. The CDR3 totals 14 residues. CDR3 DNA sequence: TGTGCCAGCAGTCAGGGGATTTATGGAAACACCATATATTTT. Protein sequence: CASSQGIYGNTIYF.

In its sample, this clonotype was seen once. The chain has TRBV29-1 and TRBJ1-2, with no clear D. Germline V gene sequence: CDR1 SQVTM, CDR2 ANQGSEA. The V and J ends lost 4 bases and 8 bases respectively, with 11 bases between them. The CDR3 length is 11 residues. This chain's CDR3 is CSVVPRSGYTF. CDR3 DNA: TGCAGCGTTGTTCCCAGGTCAGGCTACACCTTC.

This clonotype was counted at least ten times. In DNA form, the CDR3 reads TGTGCCAGTAGTAAGGGGGGACTCAACACTGAAGCTTTCTTT. This sequence encodes CASSKGGLNTEAFF. The chain has TRBV19 and TRBJ1-1, with D perhaps TRBD1 (6 bases). V lost 4 bases and J lost 2, with 11 bases in between. The CDR3 runs 14 residues. CDR1 is LNHDA, CDR2 SQIVND, per germline (reference sequence).

To note about this clonotype: A much larger clone lies one base from this, so it may be a read error. The V gene is TRBV27, the J gene TRBJ1-3; D ambiguous. CDR1 and CDR2 from the germline V gene are MNHEY and SMNVEV (reference sequence). The CDR3 spans 13 residues. V lost 8 bases and J lost 0, with 8 bases in between. The CDR3 region is CASGKDSGNTIYF. CDR3 DNA sequence: TGTGCCAGCGGGAAAGACTCTGGAAACACCATATATTTT.